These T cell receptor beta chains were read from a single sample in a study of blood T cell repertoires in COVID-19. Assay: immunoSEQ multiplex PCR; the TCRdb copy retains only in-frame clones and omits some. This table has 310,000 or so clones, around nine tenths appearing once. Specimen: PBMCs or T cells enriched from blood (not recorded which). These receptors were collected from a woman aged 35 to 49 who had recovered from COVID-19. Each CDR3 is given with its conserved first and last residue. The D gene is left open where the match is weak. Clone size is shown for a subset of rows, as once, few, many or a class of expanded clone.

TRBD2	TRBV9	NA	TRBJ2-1	TGTGCCAGCAGCGTACGGAACTTTAGCGGGGGGGCTTTAATCTACAATGAGCAGTTCTTC	CASSVRNFSGGALIYNEQFF
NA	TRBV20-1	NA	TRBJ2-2	TGCAGTGCGAGTTCGGGCGGGGAGCTGTTTTTT	CSASSGGELFF
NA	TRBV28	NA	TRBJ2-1	TGTGCCAGCAGCCCTATTGGTGAACACAATGAGCAGTTCTTC	CASSPIGEHNEQFF
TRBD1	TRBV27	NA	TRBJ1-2	TGTGCCAGCACCCCCCTACAGGGGGCGCCGGATGGCTACACCTTC	CASTPLQGAPDGYTF
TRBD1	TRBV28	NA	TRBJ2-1	TGTGCCAGCAGTTTAGCCCAGGGACAGGGAGAATCCTACAATGAGCAGTTCTTC	CASSLAQGQGESYNEQFF
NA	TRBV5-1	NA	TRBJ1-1	TGCGCCAGCAGCTTGTCGGGAGATGAAGCTTTCTTT	CASSLSGDEAFF
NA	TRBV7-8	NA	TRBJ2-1	TGTGCCAGCAGCTTAGCGGGGGGTTTGTACAATGAGCAGTTCTTC	CASSLAGGLYNEQFF
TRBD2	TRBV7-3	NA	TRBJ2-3	TGTGCCAGCAGCTTAGGGGTAGCGGGGGACACAGATACGCAGTATTTT	CASSLGVAGDTDTQYF
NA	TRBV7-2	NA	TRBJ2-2	TGTGCCAGCAGCACAAATGGGGGGTCGAACACCGGGGAGCTGTTTTTT	CASSTNGGSNTGELFF
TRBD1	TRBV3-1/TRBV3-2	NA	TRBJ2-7	TGTGCCAGCAGAGGGACAGGGGGCGCTGAGTACTTC	CASRGTGGAEYF
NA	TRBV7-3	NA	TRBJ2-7	TGTGCCAGCAGCTTAGATAGTCAATCAAACTACGAGCAGTACTTC	CASSLDSQSNYEQYF
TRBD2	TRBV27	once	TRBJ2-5	TGTGCCAGCAGAAGAACTAGCGGCCAAGAGACCCAGTACTTC	CASRRTSGQETQYF
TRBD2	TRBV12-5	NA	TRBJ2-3	TGTGCTAGTGGTAAGGAACGCGGGACTAGCCCCACAGATACGCAGTATTTT	CASGKERGTSPTDTQYF
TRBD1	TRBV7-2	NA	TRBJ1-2	TGTGCCAGCAGCCCCGGGACAGGGAATGGCTACACCTTC	CASSPGTGNGYTF
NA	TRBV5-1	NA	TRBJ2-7	TGCGCCAGCAGCTTGGCTATCGACGAGCAGTACTTC	CASSLAIDEQYF
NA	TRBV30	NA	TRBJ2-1	TGTGCCTGCTCTGACAGCCTCAATGAGCAGTTCTTC	CACSDSLNEQFF
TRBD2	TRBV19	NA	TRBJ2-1	TGTGCCAGTAGTATTGGACTAGCGGGAGTCTACAATGAGCAGTTCTTC	CASSIGLAGVYNEQFF
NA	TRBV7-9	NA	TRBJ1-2	TGTGCCAGCAGCCCAGACGGGGAATATGGCTACACCTTC	CASSPDGEYGYTF
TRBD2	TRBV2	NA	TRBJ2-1	TGTGCCAGCAGAACCGGGACTAGCGGGAGGAATGAGCAGTTCTTC	CASRTGTSGRNEQFF
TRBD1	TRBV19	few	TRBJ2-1	TGTGCCAGTAGCCCTACCGACAGGGCAGGGGTCCACAATGAGCAGTTCTTC	CASSPTDRAGVHNEQFF
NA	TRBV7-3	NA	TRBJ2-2	TGTGCCACCTCAAACGGCGGGATCCTGAACACCGGGGAGCTGTTTTTT	CATSNGGILNTGELFF
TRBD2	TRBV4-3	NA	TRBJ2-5	TGCGCCAGCAGCCAAGTTCTAGCGGGGGGGGAGACCCAGTACTTC	CASSQVLAGGETQYF
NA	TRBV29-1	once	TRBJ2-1	TGCAGCGTTGAAGCACGGGGAACCTACAATGAGCAGTTCTTC	CSVEARGTYNEQFF
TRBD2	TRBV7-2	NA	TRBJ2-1	TGTGCCAGCAGTCGGGGGGGGACTACGGACAATGAGCAGTTCTTC	CASSRGGTTDNEQFF
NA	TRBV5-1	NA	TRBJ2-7	TGCGCCAGCAGCTTGACAGGAACCTACGAGCAGTACTTC	CASSLTGTYEQYF
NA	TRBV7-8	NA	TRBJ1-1	TGTGCCAGCAGCCTCCAACGAGACACTGAAGCTTTCTTT	CASSLQRDTEAFF
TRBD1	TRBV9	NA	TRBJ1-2	TGTGCCAGCAGCTCTCAGACAGGGGGCTACACCTTC	CASSSQTGGYTF
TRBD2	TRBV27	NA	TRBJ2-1	TGTGCCAGCAGTTCCCTAGCGGGAGGGTTCGGCAGTGAGCAGTTCTTC	CASSSLAGGFGSEQFF
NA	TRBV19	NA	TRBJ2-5	TGTGCCAGTAGTACTTCAGGGATCCAAGAGACCCAGTACTTC	CASSTSGIQETQYF
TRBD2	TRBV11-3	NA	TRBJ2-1	TGTGCCAGCAGCTTAGATGGGGGGGATGAGCAGTTCTTC	CASSLDGGDEQFF
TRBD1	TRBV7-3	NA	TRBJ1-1	TGTGCCAGCAGCTCGCCGGACAGGGGAACTGAAGCTTTCTTT	CASSSPDRGTEAFF
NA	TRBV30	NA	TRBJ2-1	TGTGCCTGGAGTGTATTTGAAGGGGGTCTGTTCTTC	CAWSVFEGGLFF
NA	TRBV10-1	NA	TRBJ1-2	TGCGCCAGCAGTGATGGGGAGGCTAACTATGGCTACACCTTC	CASSDGEANYGYTF
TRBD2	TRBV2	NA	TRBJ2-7	TGTGCCAGCTCAATTCTAGCGGGACTTTCAGGCGAGCAGTACTTC	CASSILAGLSGEQYF
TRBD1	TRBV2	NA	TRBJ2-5	TGTGCCAGCAGTCTCGACAGGGGGCAAGAGACCCAGTACTTC	CASSLDRGQETQYF
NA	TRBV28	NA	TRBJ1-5	TGTGCCAGCACCCCATATGCGAGGCGGAGCCATCAGCCCCAGCATTTT	CASTPYARRSHQPQHF
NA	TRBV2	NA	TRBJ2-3	TGTGCCAGCAGCCTTTTAGGGGTCTCAGATACGCAGTATTTT	CASSLLGVSDTQYF
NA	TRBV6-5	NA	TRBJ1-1	TGTGCCAGCGGAGGACAGCCCCTTTTAGGAGCTTTCTTT	CASGGQPLLGAFF
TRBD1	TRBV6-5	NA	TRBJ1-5	TGTGCCAGCAGTTCGGGACAGGGAAGGCAGCCCCAGCATTTT	CASSSGQGRQPQHF
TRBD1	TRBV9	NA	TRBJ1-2	TGTGCCAGCAGCGTAGATCAGGGGGCCTACTATGGCTACACCTTC	CASSVDQGAYYGYTF
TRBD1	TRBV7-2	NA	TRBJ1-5	TGTGCCAGCAGACTTACCGGGACAGGGAAGCAGCCCCAGCATTTT	CASRLTGTGKQPQHF
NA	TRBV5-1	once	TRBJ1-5	TGCGCCAGCAGCTTGGACGGGAGGGGCAATCAGCCCCAGCATTTT	CASSLDGRGNQPQHF
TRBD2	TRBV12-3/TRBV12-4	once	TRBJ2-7	TGTGCCAGCACCTCTAGCGGGGGCGCCGAGCAGTACTTC	CASTSSGGAEQYF
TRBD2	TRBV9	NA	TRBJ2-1	TGTGCCAGCAGCCTTAGCGGGGGGGCCTACAATGAGCAGTTCTTC	CASSLSGGAYNEQFF
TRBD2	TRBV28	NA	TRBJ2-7	TGTGCCAGCAGTGCGGGACTAGCGGGGTACGGGCAGTACTTC	CASSAGLAGYGQYF
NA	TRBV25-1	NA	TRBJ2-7	TGTGCCAGTCAAAAACAGGGCCCGGTCTACGAGCAGTACTTC	CASQKQGPVYEQYF
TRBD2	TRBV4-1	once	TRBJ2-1	TGCGCCAGCAGCCAAGAAGCGGGATCCTCCTACAATGAGCAGTTCTTC	CASSQEAGSSYNEQFF
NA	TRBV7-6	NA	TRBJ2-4	TGTGCCAGCAGCCTTGCCCGGGACAACGCCAAAAACATTCAGTACTTC	CASSLARDNAKNIQYF
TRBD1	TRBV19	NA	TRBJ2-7	TGTGCCAGACTTCGGACAGGGGCGGAGGAGCAGTACTTC	CARLRTGAEEQYF
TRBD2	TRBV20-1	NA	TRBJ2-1	TGCAGTGCTAGTCCCAGGGTGGGACTAGAGTACAATGAGCAGTTCTTC	CSASPRVGLEYNEQFF
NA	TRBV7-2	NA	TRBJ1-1	TGTGCCAGCAGCTTCCGGGGGGGGGCGCCCACTGAAGCTTTCTTT	CASSFRGGAPTEAFF